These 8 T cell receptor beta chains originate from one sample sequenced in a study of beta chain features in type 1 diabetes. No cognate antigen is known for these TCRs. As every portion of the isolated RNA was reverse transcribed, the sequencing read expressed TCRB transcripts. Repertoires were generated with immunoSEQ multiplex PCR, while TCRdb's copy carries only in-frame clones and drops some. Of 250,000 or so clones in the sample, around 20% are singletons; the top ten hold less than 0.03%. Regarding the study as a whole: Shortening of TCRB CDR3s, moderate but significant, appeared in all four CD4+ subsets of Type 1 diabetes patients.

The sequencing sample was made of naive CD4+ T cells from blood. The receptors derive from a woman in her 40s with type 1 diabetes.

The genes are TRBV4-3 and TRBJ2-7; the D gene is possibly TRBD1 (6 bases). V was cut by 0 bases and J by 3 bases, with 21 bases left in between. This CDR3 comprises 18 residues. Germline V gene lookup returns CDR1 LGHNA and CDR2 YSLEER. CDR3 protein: CASSQDLGAAPARYEQYF. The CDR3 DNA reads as TGCGCCAGCAGCCAAGATTTGGGGGCAGCCCCGGCCCGCTACGAGCAGTACTTC.

The DNA of the CDR3 is TGCGCCAGCAGCTTCATAGCGGGAGGGCCTGTAAATGAGCAGTTCTTC. It specifies CASSFIAGGPVNEQFF. The gene calls are TRBV5-1 and TRBJ2-1; 11 bases map to TRBD2. The CDR3 has 16 residues. Trimming at V came to 2 bases and at J to 7 bases, leaving 8 bases not matched to a gene. In germline, CDR1 is SGHRS, CDR2 YFSETQ.

The CDR3 region has the DNA TGTGCCAGCAGCATCGGGACAGGGAGGACTGGAAACACCATATATTTT. Translated, it gives CASSIGTGRTGNTIYF. The V gene is TRBV9, the J gene TRBJ1-3, with TRBD1 matching 9 bases. The CDR3 has 16 residues. V dropped 4 bases and J dropped 2; count of bases not matched to a gene: 7. Germline V lookup: CDR1 SGDLS, CDR2 YYNGEE.

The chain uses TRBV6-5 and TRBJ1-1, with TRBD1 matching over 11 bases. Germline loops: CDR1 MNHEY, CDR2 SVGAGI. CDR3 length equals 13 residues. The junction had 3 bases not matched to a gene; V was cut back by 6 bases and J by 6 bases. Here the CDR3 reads CASRDRGPAEAFF. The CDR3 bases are TGTGCCAGCAGGGACAGGGGGCCCGCTGAAGCTTTCTTT.

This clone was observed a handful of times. The CDR3 region is CASSRQGSETQYF. The CDR3 coding sequence is TGTGCCAGCTCCCGACAGGGGTCCGAGACCCAGTACTTC. The chain combines TRBV14 with TRBJ2-5; 8 positions agree with TRBD1. The CDR3 runs to 13 residues. The germline V gene encodes CDR1 SGHDN and CDR2 FVKESK. The trim removed 8 bases at V and 5 bases at J, leaving 7 bases unmatched. Full variable domain (rest looked up from reference TRBV14 and TRBJ2-5): EAGVTQFPSHSVIEKGQTVTLRCDPISGHDNLYWYRRVMGKEIKFLLHFVKESKQDESGMPNNRFLAERTGGTYSTLKVQPAELEDSGVYFCASSRQGSETQYFGPGTRLLVL.

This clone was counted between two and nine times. DNA for the CDR3: TGTGCCTCCCACAGGGCCACTGAAGCTTTCTTT. Its translation is CASHRATEAFF. The chain carries TRBV11-2 and TRBJ1-1, with a possible D match to TRBD1 (6 bases). The CDR3 is 11 residues long. The germline CDR1 and CDR2 sequences are SGHAT and FQNNGV. V was pared by 11 bases and J by 4 bases, with 11 bases between.

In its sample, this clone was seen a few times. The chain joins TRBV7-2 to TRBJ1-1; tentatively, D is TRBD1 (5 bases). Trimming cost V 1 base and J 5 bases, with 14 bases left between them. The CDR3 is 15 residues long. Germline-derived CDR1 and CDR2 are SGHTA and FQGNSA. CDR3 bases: TGTGCCAGCAGCTTAGTTACCGGGGGTGAAACTGAAGCTTTCTTT. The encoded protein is CASSLVTGGETEAFF.

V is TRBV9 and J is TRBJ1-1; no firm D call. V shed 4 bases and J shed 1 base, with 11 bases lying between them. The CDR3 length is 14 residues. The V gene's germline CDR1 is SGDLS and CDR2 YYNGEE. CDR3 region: CASSPSQENTEAFF. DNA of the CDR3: TGTGCCAGCAGCCCCTCCCAGGAGAACACTGAAGCTTTCTTT.